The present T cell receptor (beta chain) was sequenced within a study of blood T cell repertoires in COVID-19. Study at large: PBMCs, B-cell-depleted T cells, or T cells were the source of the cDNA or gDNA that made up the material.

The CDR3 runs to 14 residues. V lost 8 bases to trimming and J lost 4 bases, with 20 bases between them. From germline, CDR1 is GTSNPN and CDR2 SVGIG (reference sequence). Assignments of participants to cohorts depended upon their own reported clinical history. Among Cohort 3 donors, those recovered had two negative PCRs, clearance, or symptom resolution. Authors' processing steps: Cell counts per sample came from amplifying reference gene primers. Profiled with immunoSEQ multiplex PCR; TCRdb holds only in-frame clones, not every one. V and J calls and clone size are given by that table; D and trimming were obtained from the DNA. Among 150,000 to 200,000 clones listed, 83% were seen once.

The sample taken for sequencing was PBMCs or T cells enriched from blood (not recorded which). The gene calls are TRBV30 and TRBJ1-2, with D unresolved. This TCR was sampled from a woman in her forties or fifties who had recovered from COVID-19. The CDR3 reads CAGLKRVGVYGYTF. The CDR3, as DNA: TGTGCCGGGCTTAAGAGGGTTGGGGTCTATGGCTACACCTTC.